The entry below gives a single T cell receptor beta chain sequence along with its context. In the original analysis: Researchers report that nucleated cell counts were estimated from reference gene primer amplification. This table comes from immunoSEQ multiplex PCR, and its TCRdb copy is limited to in-frame clones, with some not included. That table is the source of V, J and clone size, and D and trimming were worked out from the DNA. The sample records approximately 150,000 clones, over 85% being singletons. Between the trimmed V and J ends, which lost 0 bases and 3 bases, there was a span of 16 bases. The CDR3 sequence is 16 residues long. CDR1 and CDR2 from the germline V gene are SGHRS and YFSETQ. This sample is part of a study of blood T cell repertoires in COVID-19. In the study overall: Sites across the United States, Italy and Spain contributed samples from acute and convalescent COVID-19.

Sequencing was done on a sample of peripheral blood. V usage is TRBV5-1 and J usage is TRBJ2-7; D is ambiguous. The receptor was isolated from a human donor in a cohort sampled during active COVID-19. The CDR3 loop is CASSLVGAGIIYEQYF. CDR3 coding DNA: TGCGCCAGCAGCTTGGTAGGTGCAGGTATAATCTACGAGCAGTACTTC. The variable domain in full, completed from reference TRBV5-1 and TRBJ2-7, reads KAGVTQTPRYLIKTRGQQVTLSCSPISGHRSVSWYQQTPGQGLQFLFEYFSETQRNKGNFPGRFSGRQFSNSRSEMNVSTLELGDSALYLCASSLVGAGIIYEQYFGPGTRLTVT.